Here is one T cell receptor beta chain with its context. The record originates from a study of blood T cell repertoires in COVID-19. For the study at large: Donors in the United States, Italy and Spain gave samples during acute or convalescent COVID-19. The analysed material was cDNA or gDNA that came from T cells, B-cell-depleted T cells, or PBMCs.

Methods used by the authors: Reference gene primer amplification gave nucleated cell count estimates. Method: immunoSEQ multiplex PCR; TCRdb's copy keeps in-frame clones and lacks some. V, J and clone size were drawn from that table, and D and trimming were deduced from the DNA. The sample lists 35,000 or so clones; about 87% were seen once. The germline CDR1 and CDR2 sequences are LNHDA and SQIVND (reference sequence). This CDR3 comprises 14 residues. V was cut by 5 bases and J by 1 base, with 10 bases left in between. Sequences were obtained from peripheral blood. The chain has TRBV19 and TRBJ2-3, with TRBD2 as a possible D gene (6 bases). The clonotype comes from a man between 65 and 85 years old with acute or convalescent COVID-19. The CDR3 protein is CASSLGLGTDTQYF. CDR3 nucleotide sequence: TGTGCCAGTAGTTTGGGACTGGGCACAGATACGCAGTATTTT. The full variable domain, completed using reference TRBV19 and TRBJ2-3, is DGGITQSPKYLFRKEGQNVTLSCEQNLNHDAMYWYRQDPGQGLRLIYYSQIVNDFQKGDIAEGYSVSREKKESFPLTVTSAQKNPTAFYLCASSLGLGTDTQYFGPGTRLTVL.